The rows below give T cell receptor beta chains drawn from one sample of a study of control samples from healthy donors and cancer patients. TCRdb keeps only in-frame clones here, not all; method: immunoSEQ multiplex PCR. The sample has around 250,000 clones, approximately 80% seen once. The specimen sequenced was PBMCs. These receptors came from a woman aged 55-75 years with lung cancer. Both conserved end residues are part of each CDR3. The D gene is left open where the match is weak. Size values are once, few and many counts, or a class for expanded clones, and some rows have none.

D gene: .; V gene: TRBV3-1/TRBV3-2; J gene: TRBJ1-2; clone size: .; CDR3 DNA: TGTGCCAGCAGCACCCGGGACGTGGTTTTTGGCTACACCTTC; CDR3 protein: CASSTRDVVFGYTF
D gene: .; V gene: TRBV2; J gene: TRBJ2-5; clone size: .; CDR3 DNA: TGTGCCAGCAGTCCGCAAGAGACCCAGTACTTC; CDR3 protein: CASSPQETQYF
D gene: TRBD2; V gene: TRBV28; J gene: TRBJ2-3; clone size: .; CDR3 DNA: TGTGCCAGCAGCCGTGCGGGAGGGGGGGCAGATACGCAGTATTTT; CDR3 protein: CASSRAGGGADTQYF
D gene: TRBD2; V gene: TRBV11-3; J gene: TRBJ2-1; clone size: .; CDR3 DNA: TGTGCCAGCAGCTTAAGGCTAGCGGGGGGGCCCCCCAATGAGCAGTTCTTC; CDR3 protein: CASSLRLAGGPPNEQFF
D gene: .; V gene: TRBV3-1/TRBV3-2; J gene: TRBJ1-1; clone size: .; CDR3 DNA: TGTGCCAGCAGCCAAGATGGGACAGCTTTCTTT; CDR3 protein: CASSQDGTAFF
D gene: .; V gene: TRBV2; J gene: TRBJ2-7; clone size: few; CDR3 DNA: TGTGCCAGCAGTATGGGACACAGGGATATCGAGCAGTACTTC; CDR3 protein: CASSMGHRDIEQYF
D gene: .; V gene: TRBV3-1/TRBV3-2; J gene: TRBJ1-1; clone size: .; CDR3 DNA: TGTGCCAGCAGCCAAGAAGGCATTCGGGAGGCTTTCTTT; CDR3 protein: CASSQEGIREAFF
D gene: TRBD1; V gene: TRBV18; J gene: TRBJ2-3; clone size: .; CDR3 DNA: TGTGCCAGCTCACCTACGGGACAGGTTGTGAGGGATACGCAGTATTTT; CDR3 protein: CASSPTGQVVRDTQYF
D gene: .; V gene: TRBV11-2; J gene: TRBJ1-5; clone size: .; CDR3 DNA: TGTGCCAGCAGCTTAACAGGGAAGGGTCAGCCCCAGCATTTT; CDR3 protein: CASSLTGKGQPQHF
D gene: TRBD1; V gene: TRBV30; J gene: TRBJ1-1; clone size: once; CDR3 DNA: TGTGCCTGGGACAGGGGGCTGAACACTGAAGCTTTCTTT; CDR3 protein: CAWDRGLNTEAFF
D gene: .; V gene: TRBV11-2; J gene: TRBJ2-5; clone size: .; CDR3 DNA: TGTGCCAGCAGCTCCCTACGGAGGGGCGAGACCCAGTACTTC; CDR3 protein: CASSSLRRGETQYF
D gene: TRBD1; V gene: TRBV24-1; J gene: TRBJ1-2; clone size: .; CDR3 DNA: TGTGCCACCAGTGATTTGCAGGGGGGTGGCTACACCTTC; CDR3 protein: CATSDLQGGGYTF
D gene: .; V gene: TRBV7-9; J gene: TRBJ2-5; clone size: .; CDR3 DNA: TGTGCCAGCACCCGGTCCGTCGGGGGCCAAGAGACCCAGTACTTC; CDR3 protein: CASTRSVGGQETQYF
D gene: .; V gene: TRBV12-3/TRBV12-4; J gene: TRBJ2-5; clone size: .; CDR3 DNA: TGTGCCAGCACCCCGCGAGGGGCAGAGACCCAGTACTTC; CDR3 protein: CASTPRGAETQYF
D gene: TRBD2; V gene: TRBV3-1/TRBV3-2; J gene: TRBJ2-5; clone size: .; CDR3 DNA: TGTGCCAGCAGCCAAGGGGGGGAGGGGCGAGAGACCCAGTACTTC; CDR3 protein: CASSQGGEGRETQYF
D gene: .; V gene: TRBV2; J gene: TRBJ2-7; clone size: few; CDR3 DNA: TGTGCCAGCAGTGTCGGGGCTTCCCCCCAGTACTTC; CDR3 protein: CASSVGASPQYF
D gene: .; V gene: TRBV5-4; J gene: TRBJ1-1; clone size: .; CDR3 DNA: TGTGCCAGCAGCCTCGAGGTGGGGAACACTGAAGCTTTCTTT; CDR3 protein: CASSLEVGNTEAFF
D gene: .; V gene: TRBV27; J gene: TRBJ1-1; clone size: .; CDR3 DNA: TGTGCCAGCACACCTCCCGGACTTAGGGTAACTGAAGCTTTCTTT; CDR3 protein: CASTPPGLRVTEAFF
D gene: TRBD2; V gene: TRBV11-3; J gene: TRBJ2-1; clone size: .; CDR3 DNA: TGTGCCAGCAGCTTCGGAGAGCGGGAGGCCTGGGGCTACAATGAGCAGTTCTTC; CDR3 protein: CASSFGEREAWGYNEQFF
D gene: TRBD1; V gene: TRBV7-8; J gene: TRBJ1-2; clone size: .; CDR3 DNA: TGTGCCAGCAGCGGGACAGGGAACTATGGCTACACCTTC; CDR3 protein: CASSGTGNYGYTF
D gene: TRBD2; V gene: TRBV19; J gene: TRBJ2-3; clone size: .; CDR3 DNA: TGTGCCAGTAGTTTCGGACTAGCGGGGGTCGATACGCAGTATTTT; CDR3 protein: CASSFGLAGVDTQYF
D gene: .; V gene: TRBV15; J gene: TRBJ1-5; clone size: .; CDR3 DNA: TGTGCCACCAGCAGAAACCTATTCGACAGGCCCCACCAGCCCCAGCATTTT; CDR3 protein: CATSRNLFDRPHQPQHF
D gene: TRBD2; V gene: TRBV29-1; J gene: TRBJ2-1; clone size: .; CDR3 DNA: TGCAGCGTTGGCGGGGGGGGGATGGTCTCCTACAATGAGCAGTTCTTC; CDR3 protein: CSVGGGGMVSYNEQFF
D gene: .; V gene: TRBV6-5; J gene: TRBJ1-1; clone size: .; CDR3 DNA: TGTGCCAGCAGTTGGGGGGGAACCACTGAAGCTTTCTTT; CDR3 protein: CASSWGGTTEAFF
D gene: .; V gene: TRBV6-6; J gene: TRBJ2-1; clone size: .; CDR3 DNA: TGTGCCAGCAGTTTGGGAAATGAGCAGTTCTTC; CDR3 protein: CASSLGNEQFF
D gene: .; V gene: TRBV30; J gene: TRBJ1-2; clone size: .; CDR3 DNA: TGTGCCTGGAGACTGGTTAACTATGGCTACACCTTC; CDR3 protein: CAWRLVNYGYTF
D gene: TRBD2; V gene: TRBV10-2; J gene: TRBJ2-1; clone size: .; CDR3 DNA: TGCGCCGCGGATCCGACTAGCGGGTCATCCTACAATGAGCAGTTCTTC; CDR3 protein: CAADPTSGSSYNEQFF
D gene: .; V gene: TRBV21-1; J gene: TRBJ1-6; clone size: .; CDR3 DNA: TGTGCCAGCAGCAAGAATGCACCCCTCCACTTT; CDR3 protein: CASSKNAPLHF
D gene: .; V gene: TRBV12-3/TRBV12-4; J gene: TRBJ1-5; clone size: .; CDR3 DNA: TGTGCCAGCAGTGACGCGGCAGGGCAGCCCCAGCATTTT; CDR3 protein: CASSDAAGQPQHF
D gene: .; V gene: TRBV30; J gene: TRBJ1-4; clone size: .; CDR3 DNA: TGTGCCTGGACCCGGACCGGTGAAAAACTGTTTTTT; CDR3 protein: CAWTRTGEKLFF
D gene: TRBD2; V gene: TRBV27; J gene: TRBJ2-2; clone size: .; CDR3 DNA: TGTGCCAGCAGTTTATCAGCTAGCGGGAGCACCGGGGAGCTGTTTTTT; CDR3 protein: CASSLSASGSTGELFF
D gene: .; V gene: TRBV5-8; J gene: TRBJ1-1; clone size: .; CDR3 DNA: TGTGCCAGCAGCCTGGACACTTACACTGAAGCTTTCTTT; CDR3 protein: CASSLDTYTEAFF
D gene: TRBD2; V gene: TRBV5-4; J gene: TRBJ2-7; clone size: .; CDR3 DNA: TGTGCCAGCAGCCAAGTAGCGGGAGGTGGCCTCTACGAGCAGTACTTC; CDR3 protein: CASSQVAGGGLYEQYF
D gene: .; V gene: TRBV29-1; J gene: TRBJ2-7; clone size: .; CDR3 DNA: TGCAGCGTTTGCTTCAGCTCCTACGAGCAGTACTTC; CDR3 protein: CSVCFSSYEQYF
D gene: TRBD1; V gene: TRBV7-7; J gene: TRBJ2-2; clone size: .; CDR3 DNA: TGTGCTAGCAGCGCCGACAGGGTAAACACCGGGGAGCTGTTTTTT; CDR3 protein: CASSADRVNTGELFF
D gene: .; V gene: TRBV5-1; J gene: TRBJ2-1; clone size: .; CDR3 DNA: TGCGCCAGCAGCTTGGCTGTTGTCCCGAACAATGAGCAGTTCTTC; CDR3 protein: CASSLAVVPNNEQFF
D gene: .; V gene: TRBV9; J gene: TRBJ2-1; clone size: .; CDR3 DNA: TGTGCCAGCAGCGTAGAAGGGGACCATGAAAATGAGCAGTTCTTC; CDR3 protein: CASSVEGDHENEQFF
D gene: .; V gene: TRBV7-2; J gene: TRBJ2-7; clone size: .; CDR3 DNA: TGTGCCAGCAGCTTTGCATTGGCGAACAGCTACGAGCAGTACTTC; CDR3 protein: CASSFALANSYEQYF
D gene: .; V gene: TRBV3-1/TRBV3-2; J gene: TRBJ1-1; clone size: .; CDR3 DNA: TGTGCCAGCAGCCAAGGCACAGGGCGGACTGAAGCTTTCTTT; CDR3 protein: CASSQGTGRTEAFF
D gene: .; V gene: TRBV5-1; J gene: TRBJ2-5; clone size: .; CDR3 DNA: TGCGCCAGCAGCTTGGCCATCAGCAGTTTGCAAGAGACCCAGTACTTC; CDR3 protein: CASSLAISSLQETQYF
D gene: .; V gene: TRBV6-2/TRBV6-3; J gene: TRBJ2-3; clone size: .; CDR3 DNA: TGTGCCAGCAGCCCTCCCGCCCCAGATACGCAGTATTTT; CDR3 protein: CASSPPAPDTQYF
D gene: TRBD1; V gene: TRBV18; J gene: TRBJ1-6; clone size: .; CDR3 DNA: TGTGCCAGCTCACCTACAGGGGATTCACCCCTCCACTTT; CDR3 protein: CASSPTGDSPLHF
D gene: TRBD1; V gene: TRBV5-1; J gene: TRBJ1-5; clone size: .; CDR3 DNA: TGCGCCAGCAGCTTGGGGACAGGGACAAATCAGCCCCAGCATTTT; CDR3 protein: CASSLGTGTNQPQHF
D gene: .; V gene: TRBV15; J gene: TRBJ2-3; clone size: .; CDR3 DNA: TGTGCCACCAGCATAACTAGAGGCGCAGATACGCAGTATTTT; CDR3 protein: CATSITRGADTQYF
D gene: .; V gene: TRBV6-5; J gene: TRBJ2-3; clone size: once; CDR3 DNA: TGTGCCAGCAGTTACTTGGCAGGGGAAGCAGATACGCAGTATTTT; CDR3 protein: CASSYLAGEADTQYF